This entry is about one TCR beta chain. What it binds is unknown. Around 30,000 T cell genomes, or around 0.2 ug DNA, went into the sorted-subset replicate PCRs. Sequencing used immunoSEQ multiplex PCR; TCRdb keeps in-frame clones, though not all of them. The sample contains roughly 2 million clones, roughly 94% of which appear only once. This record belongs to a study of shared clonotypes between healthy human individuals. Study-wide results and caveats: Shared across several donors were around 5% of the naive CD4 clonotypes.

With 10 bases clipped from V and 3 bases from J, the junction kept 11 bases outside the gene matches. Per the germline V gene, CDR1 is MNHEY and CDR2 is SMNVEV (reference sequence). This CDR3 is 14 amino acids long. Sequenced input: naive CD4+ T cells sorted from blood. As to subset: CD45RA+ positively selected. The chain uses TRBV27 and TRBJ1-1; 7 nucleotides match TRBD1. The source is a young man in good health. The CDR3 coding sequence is TGTGCCACCCAGTCACAGGGGTATCACACTGAAGCTTTCTTT. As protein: CATQSQGYHTEAFF.